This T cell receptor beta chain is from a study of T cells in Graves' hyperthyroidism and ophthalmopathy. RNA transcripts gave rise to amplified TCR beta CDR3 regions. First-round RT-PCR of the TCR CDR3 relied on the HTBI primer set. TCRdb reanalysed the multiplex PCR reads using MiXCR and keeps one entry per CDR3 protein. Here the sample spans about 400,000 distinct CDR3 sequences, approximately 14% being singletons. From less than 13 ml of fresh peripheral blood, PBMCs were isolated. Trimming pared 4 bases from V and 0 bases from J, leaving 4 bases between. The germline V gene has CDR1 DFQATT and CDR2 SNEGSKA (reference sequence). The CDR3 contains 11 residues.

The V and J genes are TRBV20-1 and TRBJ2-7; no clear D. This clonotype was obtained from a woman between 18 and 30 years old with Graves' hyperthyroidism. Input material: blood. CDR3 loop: CSAMYSYEQYF. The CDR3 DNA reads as TGCAGTGCTATGTACTCCTACGAGCAGTACTTC.